This passage covers 8 T cell receptor beta chains from one sample sequenced in a study of OX40 agonist ivuxolimab in advanced cancers. Libraries were prepared by immunoSEQ multiplex PCR; TCRdb keeps only in-frame clonotypes and omits some of them. The profile covers 100,000 or so clones, with over 75% appearing a single time and less than 5% taken by the ten largest. Sequenced here: CD4+ or CD8+ T cells sorted from blood, sampled in a trial of the OX40 agonist ivuxolimab. Receptors were obtained from an adult with an advanced solid tumor such as melanoma, head and neck, liver or kidney cancer.

V gene TRBV2 combines with J gene TRBJ1-3, with 7 bases aligning to TRBD1. The germline V gene has CDR1 SNHLY and CDR2 FYNNEI. This CDR3 has 14 amino acids. After removal of 4 bases from V and 3 bases from J, the junction contained 3 bases not matched to a gene. CDR3 amino acids: CASSGGTVGNTIYF. CDR3 DNA: TGTGCCAGCAGTGGCGGGACAGTTGGAAACACCATATATTTT.

V usage is TRBV9 and J usage is TRBJ2-2; D ambiguous. This CDR3 is built from 13 residues. V lost 3 bases and J lost 4, with 7 bases in between. Per the germline V gene, CDR1 is SGDLS and CDR2 is YYNGEE. DNA for the CDR3: TGTGCCAGCAGCGAGTCCAGCACCGGGGAGCTGTTTTTT. Translated: CASSESSTGELFF.

This clone has only a few counts. The chain joins TRBV5-1 to TRBJ1-1; 7 bases line up with TRBD1. This CDR3 spans 13 amino acids. Germline trimming cut 4 bases from V and 10 bases from J; bases unmatched to any gene: 10. Germline CDR1 reads SGHRS; CDR2 reads YFSETQ. CDR3: CASSRQGEGGAFF. The CDR3 coding sequence is TGCGCCAGCAGCCGGCAGGGGGAGGGTGGAGCTTTCTTT.

This sequence joins TRBV7-9 and TRBJ2-7; the match to TRBD2 covers 10 bases. The CDR3 has 15 amino acids. In germline, CDR1 is SEHNR, CDR2 FQNEAQ (reference sequence). Unmatched junction bases numbered 8, after V lost 5 bases and J lost 4 bases. CDR3 bases: TGTGCCAGCAGCCCAACCGGGACTAGCGAATACGAGCAGTACTTC. Its translation is CASSPTGTSEYEQYF. The full variable domain, completed using reference TRBV7-9 and TRBJ2-7, is DTGVSQNPRHKITKRGQNVTFRCDPISEHNRLYWYRQTLGQGPEFLTYFQNEAQLEKSRLLSDRFSAERPKGSFSTLEIQRTEQGDSAMYLCASSPTGTSEYEQYFGPGTRLTVT.

As regards this clone: The sample has other DNA sequences that encode this CDR3 too. V gene TRBV7-9 combines with J gene TRBJ2-3; D gene unclear. Germline lookup yields CDR1 SEHNR and CDR2 FQNEAQ (reference sequence). This CDR3 has 11 amino acids. Trimming shortened V by 3 bases and J by 2 bases, and 0 bases separated the two germline ends. CDR3 sequence (DNA): TGTGCCAGCAGCTTCACAGATACGCAGTATTTT. Its protein product is CASSFTDTQYF.

J is TRBJ2-1 and V is TRBV28; the D gene is possibly TRBD2 (5 bases). V was clipped by 5 bases and J by 0 bases, with 11 bases between them. CDR1 MDHEN and CDR2 SYDVKM come from the germline V gene. CDR3 size: 15 residues. DNA of the CDR3: TGTGCCAGCAGTCCTCCGGCGGGCTCCTACAATGAGCAGTTCTTC. The encoded protein is CASSPPAGSYNEQFF.

The chain carries TRBV5-6 and TRBJ2-7; TRBD1 matches 8 bases. This CDR3 spans 15 amino acids. V dropped 3 bases and J dropped 2; count of bases not matched to a gene: 7. Per the germline V gene, CDR1 is SGHDT and CDR2 is YYEEEE. CDR3 sequence: CASSWAGTGAYEQYF. DNA for the CDR3: TGTGCCAGCAGCTGGGCAGGGACAGGAGCCTACGAGCAGTACTTC.

This chain connects TRBV6-1 to TRBJ2-1; 7 bases agree with TRBD2. Germline V gene sequence: CDR1 MNHNS, CDR2 SASEGT. The CDR3 runs to 15 residues. V dropped 2 bases and J dropped 2; count of bases not matched to a gene: 3. As DNA, the CDR3 is TGTGCCAGCAGTGAACGGCTAGCGGCCTACAATGAGCAGTTCTTC. Residues: CASSERLAAYNEQFF.